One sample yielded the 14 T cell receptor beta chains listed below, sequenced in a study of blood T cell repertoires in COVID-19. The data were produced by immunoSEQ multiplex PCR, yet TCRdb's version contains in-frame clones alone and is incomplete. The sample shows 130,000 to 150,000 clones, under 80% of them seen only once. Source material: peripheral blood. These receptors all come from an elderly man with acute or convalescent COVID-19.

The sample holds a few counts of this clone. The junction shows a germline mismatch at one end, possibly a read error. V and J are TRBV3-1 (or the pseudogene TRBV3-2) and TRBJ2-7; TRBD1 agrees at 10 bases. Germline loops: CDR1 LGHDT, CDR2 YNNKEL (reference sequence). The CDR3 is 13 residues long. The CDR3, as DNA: TGTGCCAGCAGCCAAGATGACAGGGGGCGCACCCACTTC. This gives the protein CASSQDDRGRTHF.

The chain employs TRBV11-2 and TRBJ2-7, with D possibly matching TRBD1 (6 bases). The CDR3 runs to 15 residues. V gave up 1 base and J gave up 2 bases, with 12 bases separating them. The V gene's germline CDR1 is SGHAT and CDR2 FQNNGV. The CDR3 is CASSLGRTAPYEQYF. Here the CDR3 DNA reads TGTGCCAGCAGCTTAGGAAGGACAGCCCCCTACGAGCAGTACTTC.

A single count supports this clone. As DNA, the CDR3 is TGTGCCAGCAGCCCGGGACTAGAGACAGATACGCAGTATTTT. Amino acids: CASSPGLETDTQYF. The chain recombines TRBV7-2 with TRBJ2-3; the match to TRBD2 covers 8 bases. V lost 5 bases to trimming and J lost 3 bases; unmatched junction nucleotides: 4. CDR1 and CDR2 (germline): SGHTA, FQGNSA. The CDR3 runs 14 residues. Based on the CDR3 plus reference TRBV7-2 and TRBJ2-3, the full variable domain is GAGVSQSPSNKVTEKGKDVELRCDPISGHTALYWYRQSLGQGLEFLIYFQGNSAPDKSGLPSDRFSAERTGGSVSTLTIQRTQQEDSAVYLCASSPGLETDTQYFGPGTRLTVL.

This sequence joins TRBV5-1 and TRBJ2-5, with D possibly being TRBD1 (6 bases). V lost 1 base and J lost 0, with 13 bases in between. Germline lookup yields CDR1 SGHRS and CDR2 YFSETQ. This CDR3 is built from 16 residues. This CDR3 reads CASSLQGHTYQETQYF. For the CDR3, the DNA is TGCGCCAGCAGCTTGCAGGGGCATACGTACCAAGAGACCCAGTACTTC.

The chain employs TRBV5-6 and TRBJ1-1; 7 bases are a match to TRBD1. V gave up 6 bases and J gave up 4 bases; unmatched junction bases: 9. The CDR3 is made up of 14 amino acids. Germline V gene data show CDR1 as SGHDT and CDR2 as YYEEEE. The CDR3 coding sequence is TGTGCCAGCAATGGTAGGTACAGGGGCACTGAAGCTTTCTTT. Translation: CASNGRYRGTEAFF.

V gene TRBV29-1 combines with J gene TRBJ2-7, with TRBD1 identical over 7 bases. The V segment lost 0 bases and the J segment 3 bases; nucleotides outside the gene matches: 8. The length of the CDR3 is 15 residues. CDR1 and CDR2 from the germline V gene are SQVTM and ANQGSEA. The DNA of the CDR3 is TGCAGCGTTGAAGATCGGACAGGAGGCGACTACGAGCAGTACTTC. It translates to CSVEDRTGGDYEQYF.

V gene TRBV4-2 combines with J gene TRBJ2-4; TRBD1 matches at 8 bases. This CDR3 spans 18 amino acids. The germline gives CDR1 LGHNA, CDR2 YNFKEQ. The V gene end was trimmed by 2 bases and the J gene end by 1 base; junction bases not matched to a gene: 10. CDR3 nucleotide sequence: TGTGCCAGCAGCCAAACCCCGCAGGGGGCTATGGCCAAAAACATTCAGTACTTC. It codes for CASSQTPQGAMAKNIQYF.

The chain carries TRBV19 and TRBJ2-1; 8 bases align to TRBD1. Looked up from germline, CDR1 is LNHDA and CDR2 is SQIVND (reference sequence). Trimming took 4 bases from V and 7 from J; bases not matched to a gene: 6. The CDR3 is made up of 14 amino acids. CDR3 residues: CASSSQGARNEQFF. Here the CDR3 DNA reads TGTGCCAGTAGTAGTCAGGGGGCGCGAAATGAGCAGTTCTTC.

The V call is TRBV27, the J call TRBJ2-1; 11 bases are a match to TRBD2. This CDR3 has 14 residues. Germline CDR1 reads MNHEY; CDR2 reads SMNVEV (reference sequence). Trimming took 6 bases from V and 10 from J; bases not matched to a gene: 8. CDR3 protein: CASRVAGGPREQFF. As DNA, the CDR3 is TGTGCCAGCAGGGTAGCGGGGGGGCCCCGGGAGCAGTTCTTC.

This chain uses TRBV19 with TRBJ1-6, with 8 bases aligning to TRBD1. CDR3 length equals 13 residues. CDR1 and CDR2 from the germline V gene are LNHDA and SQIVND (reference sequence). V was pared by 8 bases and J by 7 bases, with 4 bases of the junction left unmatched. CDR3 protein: CASGQGPNSPLHF. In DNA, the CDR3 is TGTGCCAGTGGACAGGGACCAAATTCACCCCTCCACTTT.

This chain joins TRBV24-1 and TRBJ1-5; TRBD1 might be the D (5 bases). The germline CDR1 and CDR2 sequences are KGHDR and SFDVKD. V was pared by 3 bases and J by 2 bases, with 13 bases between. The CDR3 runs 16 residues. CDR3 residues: CATSDPRGGGNQPQHF. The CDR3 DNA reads TGTGCCACCAGTGATCCTCGGGGAGGGGGCAATCAGCCCCAGCATTTT.

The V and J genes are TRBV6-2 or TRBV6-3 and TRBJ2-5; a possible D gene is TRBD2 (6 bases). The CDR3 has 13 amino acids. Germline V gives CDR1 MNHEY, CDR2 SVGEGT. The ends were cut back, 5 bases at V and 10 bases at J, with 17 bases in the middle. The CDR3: CASSLFPAGIQYF. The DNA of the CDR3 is TGTGCCAGCAGTCTTTTTCCGGCGGGGATCCAGTACTTC.

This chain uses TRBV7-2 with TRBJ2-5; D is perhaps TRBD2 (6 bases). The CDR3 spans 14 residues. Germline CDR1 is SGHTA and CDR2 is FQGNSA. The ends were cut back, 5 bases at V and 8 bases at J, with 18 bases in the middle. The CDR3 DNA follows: TGTGCCAGCAGCCGGAAATCGGGGGACTCAACCCAGTACTTC. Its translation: CASSRKSGDSTQYF.

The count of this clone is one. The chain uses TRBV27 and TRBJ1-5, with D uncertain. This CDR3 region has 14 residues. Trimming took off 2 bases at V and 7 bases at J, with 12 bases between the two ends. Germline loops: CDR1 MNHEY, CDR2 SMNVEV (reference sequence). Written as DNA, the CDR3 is TGTGCCAGCAGTTTAAAATTCCAGACACAGCCCCAGCATTTT. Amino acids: CASSLKFQTQPQHF.